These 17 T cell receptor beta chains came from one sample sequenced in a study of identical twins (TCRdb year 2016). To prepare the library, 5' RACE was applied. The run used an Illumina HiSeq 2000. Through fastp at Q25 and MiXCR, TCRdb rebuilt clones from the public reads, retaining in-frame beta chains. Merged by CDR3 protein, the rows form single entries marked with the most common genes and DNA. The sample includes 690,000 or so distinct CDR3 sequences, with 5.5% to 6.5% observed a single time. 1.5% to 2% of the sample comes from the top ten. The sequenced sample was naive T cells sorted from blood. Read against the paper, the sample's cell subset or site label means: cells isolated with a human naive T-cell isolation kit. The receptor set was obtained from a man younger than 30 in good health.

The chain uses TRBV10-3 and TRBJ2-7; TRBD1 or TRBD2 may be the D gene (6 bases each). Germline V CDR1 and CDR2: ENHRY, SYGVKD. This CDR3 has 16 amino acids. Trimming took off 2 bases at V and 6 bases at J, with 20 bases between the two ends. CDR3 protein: CAISEPKRGALSEQYF. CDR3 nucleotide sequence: TGTGCCATCAGTGAGCCTAAGAGGGGGGCGCTGTCCGAGCAGTACTTC.

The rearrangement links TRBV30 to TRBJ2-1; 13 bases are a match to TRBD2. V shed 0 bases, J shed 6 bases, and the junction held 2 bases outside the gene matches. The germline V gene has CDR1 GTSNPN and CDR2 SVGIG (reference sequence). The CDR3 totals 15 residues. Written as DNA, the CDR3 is TGTGCCTGGAGTGTATGGACTAGCGGGAGCAATGAGCAGTTCTTC. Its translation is CAWSVWTSGSNEQFF.

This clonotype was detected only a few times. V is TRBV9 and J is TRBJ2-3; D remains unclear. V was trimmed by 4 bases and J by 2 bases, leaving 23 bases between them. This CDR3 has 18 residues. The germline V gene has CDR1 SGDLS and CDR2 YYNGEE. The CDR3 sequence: CASSSPRWAHQYTDTQYF. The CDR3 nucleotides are TGTGCCAGCAGCTCCCCACGTTGGGCCCACCAATACACAGATACGCAGTATTTT.

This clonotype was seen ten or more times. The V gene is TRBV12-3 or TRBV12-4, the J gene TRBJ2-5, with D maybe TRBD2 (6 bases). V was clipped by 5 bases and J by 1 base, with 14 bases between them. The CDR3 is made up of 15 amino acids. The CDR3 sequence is CASSREGLPQETQYF. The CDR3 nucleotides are TGTGCCAGCAGTCGAGAGGGACTGCCCCAAGAGACCCAGTACTTC.

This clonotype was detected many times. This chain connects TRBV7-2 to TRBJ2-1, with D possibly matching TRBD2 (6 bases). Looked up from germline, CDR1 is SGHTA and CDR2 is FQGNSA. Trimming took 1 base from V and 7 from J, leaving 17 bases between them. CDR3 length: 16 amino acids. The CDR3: CASSLDFLAPRNEQFF. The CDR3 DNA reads TGTGCCAGCAGCTTAGATTTCCTAGCGCCAAGGAATGAGCAGTTCTTC. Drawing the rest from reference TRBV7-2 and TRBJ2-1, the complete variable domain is GAGVSQSPSNKVTEKGKDVELRCDPISGHTALYWYRQSLGQGLEFLIYFQGNSAPDKSGLPSDRFSAERTGGSVSTLTIQRTQQEDSAVYLCASSLDFLAPRNEQFFGPGTRLTVL.

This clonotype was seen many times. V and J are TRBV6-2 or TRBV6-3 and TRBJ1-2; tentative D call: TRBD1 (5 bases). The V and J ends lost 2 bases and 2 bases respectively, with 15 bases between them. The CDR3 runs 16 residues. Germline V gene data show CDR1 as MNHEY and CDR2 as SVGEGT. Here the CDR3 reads CASSYTGDTGNYGYTF. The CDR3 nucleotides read TGTGCCAGCAGTTACACCGGTGATACAGGAAACTATGGCTACACCTTC.

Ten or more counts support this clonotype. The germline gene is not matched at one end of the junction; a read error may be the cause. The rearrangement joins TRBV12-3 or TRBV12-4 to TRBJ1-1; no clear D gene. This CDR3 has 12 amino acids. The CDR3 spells CASGPTTAEASF. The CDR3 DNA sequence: TGTGCCAGTGGACCCACGACGGCTGAAGCTTCCTTT.

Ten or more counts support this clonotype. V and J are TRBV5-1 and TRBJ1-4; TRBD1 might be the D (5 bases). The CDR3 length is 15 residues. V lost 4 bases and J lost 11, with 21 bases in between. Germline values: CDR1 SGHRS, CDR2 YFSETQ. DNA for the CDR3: TGCGCCAGCAGCCAGGACACCGGGTTAATGAGGAAACTGTTTTTT. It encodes CASSQDTGLMRKLFF.

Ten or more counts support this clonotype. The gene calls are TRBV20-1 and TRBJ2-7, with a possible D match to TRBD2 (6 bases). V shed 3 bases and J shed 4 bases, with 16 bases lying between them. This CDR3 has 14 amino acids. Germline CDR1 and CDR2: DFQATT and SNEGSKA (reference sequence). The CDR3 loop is CSARVLAQRYEQYF. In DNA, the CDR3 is TGCAGTGCTAGGGTACTAGCTCAGAGATACGAGCAGTACTTC.

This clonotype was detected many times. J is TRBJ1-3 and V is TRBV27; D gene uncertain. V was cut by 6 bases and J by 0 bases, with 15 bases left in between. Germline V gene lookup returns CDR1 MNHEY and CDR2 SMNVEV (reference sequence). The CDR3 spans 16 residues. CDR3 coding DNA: TGTGCCAGCAGCCCCCTGCCTGGGCCCTCTGGAAACACCATATATTTT. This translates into CASSPLPGPSGNTIYF.

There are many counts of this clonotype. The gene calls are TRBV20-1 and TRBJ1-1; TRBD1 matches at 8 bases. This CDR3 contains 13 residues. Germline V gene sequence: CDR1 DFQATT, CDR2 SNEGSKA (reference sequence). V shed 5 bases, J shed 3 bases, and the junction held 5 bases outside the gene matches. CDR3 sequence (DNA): TGCAGTGCTGGAGGACAGGGTGACACTGAAGCTTTCTTT. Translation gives CSAGGQGDTEAFF.

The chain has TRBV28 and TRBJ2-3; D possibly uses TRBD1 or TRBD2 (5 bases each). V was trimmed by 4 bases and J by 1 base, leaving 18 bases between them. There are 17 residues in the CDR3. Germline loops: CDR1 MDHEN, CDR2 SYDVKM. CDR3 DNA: TGTGCCAGCAGTTCCTCCGGGACCGCCTTTGGCACAGATACGCAGTATTTT. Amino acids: CASSSSGTAFGTDTQYF.

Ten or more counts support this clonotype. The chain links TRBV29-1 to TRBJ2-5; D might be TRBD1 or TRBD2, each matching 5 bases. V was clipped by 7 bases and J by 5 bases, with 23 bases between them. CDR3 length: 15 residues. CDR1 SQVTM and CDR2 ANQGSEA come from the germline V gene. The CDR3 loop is CSARRLERKGETQYF. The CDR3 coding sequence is TGCAGCGCCCGGAGGCTGGAGAGGAAGGGGGAGACCCAGTACTTC. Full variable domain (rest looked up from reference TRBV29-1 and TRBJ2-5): SAVISQKPSRDICQRGTSLTIQCQVDSQVTMMFWYRQQPGQSLTLIATANQGSEATYESGFVIDKFPISRPNLTFSTLTVSNMSPEDSSIYLCSARRLERKGETQYFGPGTRLLVL.

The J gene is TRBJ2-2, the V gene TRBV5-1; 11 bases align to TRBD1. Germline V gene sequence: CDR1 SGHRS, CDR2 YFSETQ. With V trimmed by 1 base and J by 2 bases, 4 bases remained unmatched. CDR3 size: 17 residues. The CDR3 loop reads CASSLSGTGGNTGELFF. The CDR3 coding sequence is TGCGCCAGCAGCTTGTCCGGGACAGGGGGAAACACCGGGGAGCTGTTTTTT.

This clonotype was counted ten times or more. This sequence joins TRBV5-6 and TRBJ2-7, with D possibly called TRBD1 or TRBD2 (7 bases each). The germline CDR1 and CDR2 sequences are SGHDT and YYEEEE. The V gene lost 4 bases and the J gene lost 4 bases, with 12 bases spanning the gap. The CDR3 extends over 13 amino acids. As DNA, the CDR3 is TGTGCCAGCAGCCCCAGGGGGGGTTACGAGCAGTACGTC. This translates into CASSPRGGYEQYV.

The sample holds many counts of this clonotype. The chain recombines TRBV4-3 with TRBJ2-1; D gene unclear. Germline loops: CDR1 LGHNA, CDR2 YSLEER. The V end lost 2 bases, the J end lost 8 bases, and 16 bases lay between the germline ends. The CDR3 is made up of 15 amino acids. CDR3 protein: CASSQFSGLSYEQFF. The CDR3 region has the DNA TGCGCCAGCAGCCAATTTTCGGGCCTTTCCTATGAGCAGTTCTTC.

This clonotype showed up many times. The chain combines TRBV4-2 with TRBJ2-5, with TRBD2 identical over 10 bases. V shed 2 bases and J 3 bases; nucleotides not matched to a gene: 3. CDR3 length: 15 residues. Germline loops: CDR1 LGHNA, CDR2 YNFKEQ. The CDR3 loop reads CASSQTTSGKETQYF. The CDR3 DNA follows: TGTGCCAGCAGCCAAACAACTAGCGGGAAAGAGACCCAGTACTTC.